The 6 T cell receptor beta chains below come from one sample, sequenced in a study of prognosis after radiotherapy for stage I lung cancer. It was by two-round multiplex PCR that TCR beta CDR3 was amplified from genomic DNA. For every TRBV and TRBJ gene, a specific primer was used in first-round PCR. TCRdb processed the multiplex PCR reads anew with MiXCR; each CDR3 protein has one entry. Among approximately 51,000 distinct CDR3 sequences listed, 30% to 35% were seen once. Sequencing was performed on PBMCs, taken before or after stereotactic body radiation therapy (not recorded which). Receptors originate from a donor over 45 with non-small cell lung cancer.

The chain carries TRBV5-1 and TRBJ2-1, with D possibly TRBD2 on 5 matching bases. The V gene lost 7 bases and the J gene lost 2 bases, with 13 bases spanning the gap. Per germline, CDR1 SGHRS and CDR2 YFSETQ. CDR3 length equals 14 residues. Here the CDR3 DNA reads TGCGCCAGCTCGGACTGGTCCCCCTACAATGAGCAGTTCTTC. Translating gives CASSDWSPYNEQFF.

This clonotype rates as medium-sized. This CDR3 is CASSLTRSAGELFF. For the CDR3, the DNA is TGTGCCAGCAGCCTGACCCGGAGCGCCGGGGAGCTGTTTTTT. The gene calls are TRBV11-3 and TRBJ2-2; no clear D gene. Trimming cost V 5 bases and J 6 bases, with 13 bases left between them. This CDR3 is 14 amino acids long. Germline V gene lookup returns CDR1 SGHNT and CDR2 YENEEA.

This clonotype was observed at least ten times. This sequence joins TRBV29-1 and TRBJ2-2; 10 bases fit TRBD1. In germline, CDR1 is SQVTM, CDR2 ANQGSEA. J was trimmed by 4 bases and V by 4 bases; bases with no gene match: 0. This CDR3 comprises 13 residues. In DNA, the CDR3 is TGCAGCGTTGGGACAGGGGGCACCGGGGAGCTGTTTTTT. Translating gives CSVGTGGTGELFF.

At least ten counts were recorded for this clonotype. CDR3 sequence: CASSPLARTEAFF. Here the CDR3 DNA reads TGTGCCAGCAGTCCCCTCGCAAGGACTGAAGCTTTCTTT. V and J are TRBV27 and TRBJ1-1; no definite D call. The CDR3 is 13 amino acids. Between the trimmed V and J ends, which lost 5 bases and 5 bases, there was a span of 12 bases. The germline CDR1 and CDR2 sequences are MNHEY and SMNVEV (reference sequence).

The chain couples TRBV5-1 to TRBJ1-2, with a tentative D call TRBD1 (6 bases). The germline gives CDR1 SGHRS, CDR2 YFSETQ. This CDR3 is 14 amino acids long. Trimming shortened V by 1 base and J by 9 bases, and 16 bases separated the two germline ends. CDR3 in DNA: TGCGCCAGCAGCTTGTCCGGCAGGGGAGATTGCTACACCTTC. It specifies CASSLSGRGDCYTF.

This clonotype occurred many times. The V call is TRBV13, the J call TRBJ1-2, with D perhaps matching TRBD1 (6 bases). The CDR3 runs 16 residues. Germline CDR1 and CDR2: PRHDT and FYEKMQ (reference sequence). Trimming stripped 5 bases from V and 5 bases from J, with 21 bases between. The CDR3 DNA follows: TGTGCCAGCAGCGATTCGCGGCGGGGGGGCGGTTATGGCTACACCTTC. Its translation: CASSDSRRGGGYGYTF. The full variable domain, in which reference TRBV13 and TRBJ1-2 provide the parts outside the CDR3, is AAGVIQSPRHLIKEKRETATLKCYPIPRHDTVYWYQQGPGQDPQFLISFYEKMQSDKGSIPDRFSAQQFSDYHSELNMSSLELGDSALYFCASSDSRRGGGYGYTFGSGTRLTVV.